Below, 14 T cell receptor beta chains from the same sample are listed, as sequenced in a study of identical twins. In TCRdb, the 5' RACE reads were re-called with MiXCR into one record per CDR3 protein. The data hold roughly 1,500,000 distinct CDR3 sequences, with roughly 35% observed a single time. Sequenced material: cord blood. All receptors come from a newborn girl in good health.

This clonotype was counted a few times. The V call is TRBV6-6, the J call TRBJ1-5; TRBD1 agrees at 8 bases. The V segment lost 7 bases and the J segment 2 bases; nucleotides outside the gene matches: 4. This CDR3 spans 14 amino acids. Germline V gene sequence: CDR1 MNHNY, CDR2 SVGAGI (reference sequence). In DNA, the CDR3 is TGTGCCAGCACCCCGGACAGGGGCAATCAGCCCCAGCATTTT. Translated: CASTPDRGNQPQHF.

The V call is TRBV27, the J call TRBJ2-7; maybe TRBD1 (6 bases). V was cut by 4 bases and J by 2 bases, with 21 bases left in between. CDR3 length equals 17 residues. Looked up from germline, CDR1 is MNHEY and CDR2 is SMNVEV (reference sequence). The CDR3, as DNA: TGTGCCAGCAGTTCCGGGACACCCCAGCAATTCCCCTACGAGCAGTACTTC. Its translation: CASSSGTPQQFPYEQYF.

This clonotype was observed a handful of times. The genes are TRBV21-1 and TRBJ2-3. TRBV21-1 is deemed a pseudogene. The CDR3 consists of 14 residues. The DNA for the CDR3 is TGTGCCAGCAGCAAAGATCGGGTTCTCGATACGCAGTATTTT. This sequence encodes CASSKDRVLDTQYF.

This clonotype appeared a few times. The gene calls are TRBV7-9 and TRBJ2-1; no clear D gene. V gave up 4 bases and J gave up 1 base, with 5 bases separating them. Per germline, CDR1 SEHNR and CDR2 FQNEAQ (reference sequence). This CDR3 region has 13 residues. This CDR3 reads CASSSYSYNEQFF. The CDR3 DNA sequence: TGTGCCAGCAGCTCGTATTCCTACAATGAGCAGTTCTTC. Filled out from reference TRBV7-9 and TRBJ2-1, the complete variable domain reads DTGVSQNPRHKITKRGQNVTFRCDPISEHNRLYWYRQTLGQGPEFLTYFQNEAQLEKSRLLSDRFSAERPKGSFSTLEIQRTEQGDSAMYLCASSSYSYNEQFFGPGTRLTVL.

This clonotype was counted a few times. The chain links TRBV24-1 to TRBJ2-5; the match to TRBD1 covers 8 bases. This CDR3 spans 15 amino acids. J lost 1 base, V lost 6 bases, and 6 bases had no gene match. Germline assignment: CDR1 KGHDR and CDR2 SFDVKD. CDR3 in amino acids: CATSLGGTGQETQYF. The CDR3 nucleotides read TGTGCCACCAGTCTAGGTGGGACAGGCCAAGAGACCCAGTACTTC.

V is TRBV12-3 or TRBV12-4 and J is TRBJ2-2; unclear D gene. The length of the CDR3 is 16 residues. Between the trimmed V and J ends, which lost 2 bases and 0 bases, there was a span of 10 bases. The chain's CDR3 is CASSLRPTANTGELFF. For the CDR3, the DNA is TGTGCCAGCAGTTTAAGGCCCACCGCGAACACCGGGGAGCTGTTTTTT.

With respect to this clonotype: A much larger clone is a single base away; this may be a read error. The rearrangement uses TRBV29-1 and TRBJ2-1; TRBD2 matches at 10 bases. The CDR3 length is 14 residues. Germline CDR1 SQVTM, CDR2 ANQGSEA. The DNA for the CDR3 is TGCAGCGCTGAAGACCTAGCGGGAGCGCATGAGCAGTTCTTC. It specifies CSAEDLAGAHEQFF.

The V call is TRBV21-1, the J call TRBJ1-5; TRBD1 reflects the table's D call only, with no check against the DNA. TRBV21-1 is labeled a pseudogene. The CDR3 is 15 amino acids. The CDR3 is CASSKARDRLQPQHF. The CDR3 DNA sequence: TGTGCCAGCAGCAAAGCCCGGGACAGATTACAGCCCCAGCATTTT.

This clonotype was seen many times. The chain uses TRBV29-1 and TRBJ2-7; TRBD1 matches at 9 bases. Germline CDR1 SQVTM, CDR2 ANQGSEA. Trimming took 6 bases from V and 3 from J; bases not matched to a gene: 6. The CDR3 spans 13 residues. Here the CDR3 reads CSVEKTGGYEQYF. The CDR3 coding sequence is TGCAGCGTCGAAAAGACAGGGGGCTACGAGCAGTACTTC.

A few counts support this clonotype. The V and J genes are TRBV28 and TRBJ2-5, with TRBD2 matching over 11 bases. The CDR3 runs 14 residues. Germline assignment: CDR1 MDHEN and CDR2 SYDVKM. Germline trimming cut 10 bases from V and 7 bases from J; bases unmatched to any gene: 11. CDR3 loop: CATRLAGGPRTQYF. Here the CDR3 DNA reads TGTGCCACAAGATTAGCGGGAGGGCCGAGGACCCAGTACTTC.

This clonotype was observed a handful of times. The gene calls are TRBV7-6 and TRBJ2-1, with 14 bases lining up with TRBD2. In germline, CDR1 is SGHVS, CDR2 FNYEAQ. J lost 4 bases, V lost 10 bases, and 6 bases had no gene match. The CDR3 has 15 amino acids. The CDR3 sequence is CATRLAGGPYNEQFF. The CDR3, as DNA: TGTGCCACACGACTAGCGGGAGGGCCATACAATGAGCAGTTCTTC.

CDR3 DNA sequence: TGTGCCAGCACCTTAAGTTTAGCGGGAATATTAGAGACCCAGTACTTC. Amino acids: CASTLSLAGILETQYF. The V gene is TRBV6-1, the J gene TRBJ2-5; 8 positions match TRBD2. This CDR3 spans 16 amino acids. The germline V gene encodes CDR1 MNHNS and CDR2 SASEGT. The ends lost 7 bases at V and 4 bases at J; junction bases unmatched: 14.

In its sample, this clonotype was seen a few times. The chain carries TRBV10-3 and TRBJ1-2; a weak D match, TRBD1 (6 bases). Trimming removed 3 bases at V and 0 bases at J, with 8 bases between. There are 14 residues in the CDR3. Germline values: CDR1 ENHRY, CDR2 SYGVKD. DNA for the CDR3: TGTGCCATCAGTGAAGGGGGGACTAACTATGGCTACACCTTC. Its translation: CAISEGGTNYGYTF.

This clonotype came up many times. The CDR3 protein is CSVGLYRGPYNEQFF. CDR3 DNA sequence: TGCAGCGTAGGACTATACAGGGGGCCCTACAATGAGCAGTTCTTC. This chain connects TRBV29-1 to TRBJ2-1, with TRBD1 identical over 9 bases. Germline V gene data show CDR1 as SQVTM and CDR2 as ANQGSEA. J lost 2 bases, V lost 6 bases, and 8 bases had no gene match. The CDR3 covers 15 residues.